One and the same sample provided the 6 T cell receptor beta chains below, sequenced in a study of blood T cell repertoires in COVID-19. This table comes from immunoSEQ multiplex PCR, and its TCRdb copy is limited to in-frame clones, with some not included. The data contain some 300,000 clones, approximately 89% of them seen just once; the ten biggest clones take up roughly 2.9%. The sequencing sample was made of PBMCs or T cells enriched from blood (not recorded which). These TCRs come from a woman aged 45-65 years who had been exposed to COVID-19.

J is TRBJ1-5 and V is TRBV2; 10 positions match TRBD1. After removal of 9 bases from V and 11 bases from J, the junction contained 22 bases not matched to a gene. Germline V gene lookup returns CDR1 SNHLY and CDR2 FYNNEI. The CDR3 sequence is 17 residues long. CDR3 nucleotide sequence: TGTGCCAGTCGTCCGGACAGGGGGGCTTTGGGTGATCTGACCCAGCATTTT. As protein: CASRPDRGALGDLTQHF.

This chain uses TRBV6-5 with TRBJ2-7; 10 nucleotides line up with TRBD1. The CDR3 loop spans 14 amino acids. The germline V gene encodes CDR1 MNHEY and CDR2 SVGAGI. The V segment lost 8 bases and the J segment 5 bases; nucleotides outside the gene matches: 9. CDR3 loop: CASGLRDRGDEQYF. CDR3 DNA sequence: TGTGCCAGCGGACTCCGGGACAGGGGTGACGAGCAGTACTTC.

The V gene is TRBV30, the J gene TRBJ2-5; D ambiguous. This CDR3 is 13 amino acids long. Trimming stripped 2 bases from V and 3 bases from J, with 10 bases between. Germline loops: CDR1 GTSNPN, CDR2 SVGIG (reference sequence). CDR3 protein: CAWSHTPKETQYF. The CDR3, as DNA: TGTGCCTGGAGTCACACACCAAAAGAGACCCAGTACTTC.

This clone appeared a single time. This chain connects TRBV10-3 to TRBJ1-6; 7 nucleotides line up with TRBD1. CDR1 and CDR2 (germline): ENHRY, SYGVKD. The CDR3 extends over 15 amino acids. V lost 0 bases to trimming and J lost 7 bases; unmatched junction nucleotides: 3. This CDR3 reads CAISESIQGNSPLHF. The CDR3 DNA reads as TGTGCCATCAGTGAGTCGATACAGGGGAATTCACCCCTCCACTTT.

This sequence joins TRBV7-9 and TRBJ2-1; 8 positions agree with TRBD1. J was trimmed by 4 bases and V by 5 bases; bases with no gene match: 7. Germline V gene sequence: CDR1 SEHNR, CDR2 FQNEAQ (reference sequence). This CDR3 is 15 amino acids long. Written as DNA, the CDR3 is TGTGCCAGCAGCCCGCAGGGGGCTGGTTACAATGAGCAGTTCTTC. Encoded protein: CASSPQGAGYNEQFF.

V is TRBV2 and J is TRBJ2-2; weak D call: TRBD1 (5 bases). The CDR3 covers 15 residues. V lost 6 bases and J 0 bases, leaving 11 bases between the germline ends. The germline V gene has CDR1 SNHLY and CDR2 FYNNEI. The CDR3 is CASSRAQPNTGELFF. The CDR3 DNA follows: TGTGCCAGCAGCAGGGCACAACCGAACACCGGGGAGCTGTTTTTT.